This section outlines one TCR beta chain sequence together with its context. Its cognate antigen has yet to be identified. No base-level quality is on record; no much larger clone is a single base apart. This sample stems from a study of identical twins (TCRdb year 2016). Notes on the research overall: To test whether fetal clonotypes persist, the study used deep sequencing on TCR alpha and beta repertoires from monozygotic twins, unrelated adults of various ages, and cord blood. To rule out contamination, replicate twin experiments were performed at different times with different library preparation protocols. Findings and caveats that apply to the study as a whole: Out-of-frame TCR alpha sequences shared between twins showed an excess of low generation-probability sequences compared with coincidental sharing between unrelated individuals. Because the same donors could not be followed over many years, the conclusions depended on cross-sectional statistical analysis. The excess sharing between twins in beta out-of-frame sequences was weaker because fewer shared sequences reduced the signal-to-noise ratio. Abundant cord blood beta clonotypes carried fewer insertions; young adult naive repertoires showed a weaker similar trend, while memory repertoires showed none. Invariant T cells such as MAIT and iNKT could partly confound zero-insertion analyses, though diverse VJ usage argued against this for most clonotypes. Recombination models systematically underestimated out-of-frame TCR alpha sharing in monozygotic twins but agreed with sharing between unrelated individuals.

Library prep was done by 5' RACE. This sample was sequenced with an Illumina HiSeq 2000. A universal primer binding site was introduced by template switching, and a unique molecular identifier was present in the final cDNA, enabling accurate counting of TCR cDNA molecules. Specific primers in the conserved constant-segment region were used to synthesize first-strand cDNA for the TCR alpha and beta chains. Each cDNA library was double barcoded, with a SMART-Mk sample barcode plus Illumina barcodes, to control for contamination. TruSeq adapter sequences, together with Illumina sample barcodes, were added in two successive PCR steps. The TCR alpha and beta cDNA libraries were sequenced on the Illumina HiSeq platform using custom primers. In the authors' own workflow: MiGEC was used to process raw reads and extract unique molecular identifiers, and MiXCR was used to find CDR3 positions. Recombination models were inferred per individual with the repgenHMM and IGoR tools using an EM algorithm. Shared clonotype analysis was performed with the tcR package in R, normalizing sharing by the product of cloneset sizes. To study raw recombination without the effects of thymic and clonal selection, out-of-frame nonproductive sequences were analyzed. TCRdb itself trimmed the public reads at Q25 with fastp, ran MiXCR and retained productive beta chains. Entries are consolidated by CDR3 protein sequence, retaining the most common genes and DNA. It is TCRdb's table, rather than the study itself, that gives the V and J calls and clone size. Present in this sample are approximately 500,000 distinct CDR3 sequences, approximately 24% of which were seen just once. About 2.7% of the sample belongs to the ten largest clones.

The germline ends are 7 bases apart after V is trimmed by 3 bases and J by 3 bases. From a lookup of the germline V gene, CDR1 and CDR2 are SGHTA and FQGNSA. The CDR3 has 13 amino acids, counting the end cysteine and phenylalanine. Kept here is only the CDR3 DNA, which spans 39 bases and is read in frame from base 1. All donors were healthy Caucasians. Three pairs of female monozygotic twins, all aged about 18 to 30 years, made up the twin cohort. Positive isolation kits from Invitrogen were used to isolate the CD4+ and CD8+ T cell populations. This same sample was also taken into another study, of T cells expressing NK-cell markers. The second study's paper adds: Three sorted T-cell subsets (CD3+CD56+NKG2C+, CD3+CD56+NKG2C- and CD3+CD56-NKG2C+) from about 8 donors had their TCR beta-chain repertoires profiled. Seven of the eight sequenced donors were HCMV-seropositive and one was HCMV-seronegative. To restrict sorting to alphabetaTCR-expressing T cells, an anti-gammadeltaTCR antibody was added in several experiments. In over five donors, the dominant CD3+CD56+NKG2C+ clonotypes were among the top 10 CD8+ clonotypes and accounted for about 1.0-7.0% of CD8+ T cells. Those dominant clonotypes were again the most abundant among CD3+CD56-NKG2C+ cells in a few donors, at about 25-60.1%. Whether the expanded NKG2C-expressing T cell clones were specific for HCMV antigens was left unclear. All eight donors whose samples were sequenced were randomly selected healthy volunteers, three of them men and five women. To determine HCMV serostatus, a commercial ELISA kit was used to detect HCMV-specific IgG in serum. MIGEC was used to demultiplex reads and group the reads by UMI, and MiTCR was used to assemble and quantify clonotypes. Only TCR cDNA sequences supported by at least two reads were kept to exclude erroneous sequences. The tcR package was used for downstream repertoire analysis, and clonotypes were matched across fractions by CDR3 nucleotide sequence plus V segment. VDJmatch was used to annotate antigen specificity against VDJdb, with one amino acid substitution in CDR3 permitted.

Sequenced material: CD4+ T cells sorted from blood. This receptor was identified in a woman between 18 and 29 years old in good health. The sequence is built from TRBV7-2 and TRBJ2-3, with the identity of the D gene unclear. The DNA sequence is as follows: TGTGCCAGCAGCTTCCACGGAACAGATACGCAGTATTTT. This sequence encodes CASSFHGTDTQYF.